A selection of T cell receptor beta chains follows, all from one sample in a study of T-cell memory formation after mild COVID-19. MiXCR, applied by TCRdb to the 5' RACE reads, yields one record per CDR3 protein. This sample has fewer than 350,000 distinct CDR3 sequences, with approximately 7.6% found just once. Sequencing input: PBMCs or a T cell subset sorted from them (not recorded which). These receptors were collected from a man younger than 35 who had mild COVID-19 (a few samples of this study predate the infection). Cell type and time point are not known. Both conserved end residues are part of each CDR3. Size tells how often a clone was seen (once, few, many) or the class of an expanded clone, and some rows leave it out.

J,size,V,CDR3
TRBJ1-1,few,TRBV3-1,CASSLTGTTNTEAFF
TRBJ2-3,NA,TRBV5-1,CASSLVASGGATADTQYF
TRBJ1-4,NA,TRBV20-1,CSARGVQNEKLFF
TRBJ2-3,NA,TRBV6-6,CASKERGTGGRADTQYF
TRBJ2-1,many,TRBV3-1,CASSGAPGLAADNEQFF
TRBJ1-2,few,TRBV29-1,CSVNTGVGYGYTF
TRBJ2-3,few,TRBV27,CASSLHRTDTQYF
TRBJ2-1,many,TRBV19,CASRQGAAGANEQFF
TRBJ2-6,few,TRBV5-6,CASSLAAETGWTGANVLTF
TRBJ2-7,few,TRBV5-1,CASSFERRYEQYF
TRBJ1-2,NA,TRBV4-3,CASSQADRVEGYTF
TRBJ1-5,NA,TRBV6-1,CASSGGQRSNQPQHF
TRBJ2-2,few,TRBV9,CASSLTQFTGELFF
TRBJ2-3,once,TRBV4-3,CASSQGISNTQYF
TRBJ2-1,few,TRBV7-2,CASSLEGLDHEQFF
TRBJ2-5,few,TRBV7-2,CASSLNPGQIETQYF
TRBJ2-2,many,TRBV20-1,CSARGAQGVSNTGELFF
TRBJ1-1,many,TRBV18,CASSPQGITEAFF
TRBJ2-7,few,TRBV20-1,CSARDPTSYEQYF
TRBJ2-5,NA,TRBV9,CASSPRAGGQVLGEETQYF
TRBJ1-1,few,TRBV5-1,CASSAQGAHTEAFF
TRBJ2-1,NA,TRBV6-5,CASTEGRGGYNEQFF
TRBJ2-5,few,TRBV7-2,CASSSAPGQGVSQYF
TRBJ2-5,NA,TRBV5-1,CASSFSGGKETQYF
TRBJ2-4,few,TRBV5-1,CASSSYMGIQYF
TRBJ2-5,many,TRBV5-1,CASSRNLKGLAGETQYF
TRBJ2-1,few,TRBV12-3/TRBV12-4,CASSRRLVGNEQFF
TRBJ2-3,few,TRBV27,CASRPRGGGYTDTQYF
TRBJ2-5,many,TRBV6-2/TRBV6-3,CASSYDKVSWETQYF
TRBJ2-2,NA,TRBV6-6,CASRRALNAGELFF
TRBJ2-1,few,TRBV27,CASSPREQGRIYEQFF
TRBJ2-2,NA,TRBV11-2,CASSPYGIPGELFF
TRBJ2-2,many,TRBV4-1,CASSSQTSGKDTGELFF
TRBJ1-6,NA,TRBV20-1,CSARRQNSPLHF
TRBJ2-3,NA,TRBV12-3/TRBV12-4,CASSLAIAGGLPDTQYF
TRBJ1-1,few,TRBV4-3,CASSQGARELRTEAFF
TRBJ1-1,few,TRBV20-1,CSARALGGFTEAFF
TRBJ1-2,NA,TRBV27,CASSPPGGRGGYTF
TRBJ2-5,many,TRBV4-3,CASSQDPSGGAETQYF
TRBJ1-6,NA,TRBV5-6,CASSVDGNLHF
TRBJ1-6,NA,TRBV10-3,CATPEPGESPLHF
TRBJ1-1,NA,TRBV27,CASAEERGNTEAFF
TRBJ1-5,many,TRBV6-5,CASSTGTGGRQPQHF
TRBJ1-5,many,TRBV20-1,CSARPPGGIEQPQHF
TRBJ2-7,few,TRBV3-1,CASSRSGYHEQYF
TRBJ1-3,few,TRBV4-1,CASSQLRSGNTIYF
TRBJ2-5,many,TRBV7-6,CASRGVSQETQYF
TRBJ2-1,many,TRBV5-1,CASSLGTGYNEQFF
TRBJ2-5,NA,TRBV19,CASSILAGRQETQYF
TRBJ1-1,NA,TRBV2,CASEGQTNTEAFF
TRBJ2-3,few,TRBV6-2/TRBV6-3,CASVAGGTDTQYF
TRBJ1-4,NA,TRBV2,CASSDPLWFRTNEKLFF
TRBJ1-6,few,TRBV7-8,CASSLYVESPLHF